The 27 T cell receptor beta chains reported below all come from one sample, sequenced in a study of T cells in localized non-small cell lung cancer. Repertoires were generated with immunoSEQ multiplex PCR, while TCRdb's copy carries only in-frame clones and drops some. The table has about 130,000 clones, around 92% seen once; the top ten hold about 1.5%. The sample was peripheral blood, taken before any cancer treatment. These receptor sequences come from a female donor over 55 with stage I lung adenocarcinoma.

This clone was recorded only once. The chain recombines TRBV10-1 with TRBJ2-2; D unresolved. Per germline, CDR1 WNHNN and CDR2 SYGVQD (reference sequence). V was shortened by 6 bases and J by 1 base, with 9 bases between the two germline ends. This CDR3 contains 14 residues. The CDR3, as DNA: TGCGCCAGCAGGTCCGCGCGGAACACCGGGGAGCTGTTTTTT. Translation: CASRSARNTGELFF.

The DNA for the CDR3 is TGTGCCAGCAGCGTCGGGTCGATACGCACAGATACGCAGTATTTT. It yields the protein CASSVGSIRTDTQYF. This chain uses TRBV7-6 with TRBJ2-3; D unresolved. The germline V gene has CDR1 SGHVS and CDR2 FNYEAQ. There are 15 residues in the CDR3. Between the trimmed V and J ends, which lost 5 bases and 1 base, there was a span of 13 bases.

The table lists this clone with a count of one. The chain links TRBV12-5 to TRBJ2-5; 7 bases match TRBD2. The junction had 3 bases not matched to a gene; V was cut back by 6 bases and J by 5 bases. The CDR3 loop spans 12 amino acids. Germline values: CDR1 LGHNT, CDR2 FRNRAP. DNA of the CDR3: TGTGCTAGTGGACTAGCGTGGGAGACCCAGTACTTC. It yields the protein CASGLAWETQYF.

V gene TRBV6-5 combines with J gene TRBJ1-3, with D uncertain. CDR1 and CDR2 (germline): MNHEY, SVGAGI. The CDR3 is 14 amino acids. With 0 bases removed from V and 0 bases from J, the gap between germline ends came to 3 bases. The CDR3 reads CASSYSSSGNTIYF. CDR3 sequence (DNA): TGTGCCAGCAGTTACTCAAGCTCTGGAAACACCATATATTTT.

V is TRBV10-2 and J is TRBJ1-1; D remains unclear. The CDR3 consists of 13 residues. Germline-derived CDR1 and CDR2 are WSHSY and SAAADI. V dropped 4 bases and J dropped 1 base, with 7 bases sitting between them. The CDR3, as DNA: TGCGCCAGCAGTGTCCTGGCGAACACTGAAGCTTTCTTT. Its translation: CASSVLANTEAFF.

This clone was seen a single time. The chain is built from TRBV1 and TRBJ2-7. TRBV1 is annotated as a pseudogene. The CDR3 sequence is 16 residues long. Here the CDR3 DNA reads TGCACCAGCAGCCAACGGCCCCAACGGGCGGTCGACGAGCAGTACTTC. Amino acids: CTSSQRPQRAVDEQYF.

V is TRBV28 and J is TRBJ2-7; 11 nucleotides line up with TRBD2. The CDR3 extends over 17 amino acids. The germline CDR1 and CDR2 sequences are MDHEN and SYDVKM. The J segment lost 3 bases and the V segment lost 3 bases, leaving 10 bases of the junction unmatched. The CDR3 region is CASSFSTGLAGDYEQYF. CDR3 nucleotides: TGTGCCAGCAGTTTCTCTACTGGACTAGCGGGCGACTACGAGCAGTACTTC.

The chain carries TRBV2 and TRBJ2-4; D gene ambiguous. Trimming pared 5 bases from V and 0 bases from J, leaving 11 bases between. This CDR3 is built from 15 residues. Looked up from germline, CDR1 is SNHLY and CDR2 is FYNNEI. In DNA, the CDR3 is TGTGCCAGCAGTTCGGGTGAACTAGCCAAAAACATTCAGTACTTC. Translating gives CASSSGELAKNIQYF.

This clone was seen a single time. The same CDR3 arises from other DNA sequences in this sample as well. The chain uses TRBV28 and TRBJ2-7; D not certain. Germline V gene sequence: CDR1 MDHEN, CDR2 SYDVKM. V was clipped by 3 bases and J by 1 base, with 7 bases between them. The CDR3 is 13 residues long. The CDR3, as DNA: TGTGCCAGCAGTTTTCCCGGGTCCTACGAGCAGTACTTC. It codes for CASSFPGSYEQYF.

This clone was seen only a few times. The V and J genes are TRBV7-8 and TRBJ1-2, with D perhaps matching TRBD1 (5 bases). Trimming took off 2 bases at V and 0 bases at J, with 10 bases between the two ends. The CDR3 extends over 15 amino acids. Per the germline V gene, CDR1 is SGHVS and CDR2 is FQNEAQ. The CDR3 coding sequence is TGTGCCAGCAGCTTATCGGGGGAAGCTAACTATGGCTACACCTTC. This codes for CASSLSGEANYGYTF.

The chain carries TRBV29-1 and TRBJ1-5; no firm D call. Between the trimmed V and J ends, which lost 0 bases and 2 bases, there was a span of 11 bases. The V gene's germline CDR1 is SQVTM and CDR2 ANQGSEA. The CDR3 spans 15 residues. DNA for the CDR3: TGCAGCGTTGAAGAAGGGTCGGGAGGCAATCAGCCCCAGCATTTT. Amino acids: CSVEEGSGGNQPQHF.

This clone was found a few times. The DNA of the CDR3 is TGTGCCAGCAGCTTGGTTGGGACTCAGCAAGAGACCCAGTACTTC. It encodes CASSLVGTQQETQYF. The chain links TRBV5-6 to TRBJ2-5, with D possibly TRBD2 on 6 matching bases. V was cut by 0 bases and J by 2 bases, with 11 bases left in between. The length of the CDR3 is 15 residues. Germline loops: CDR1 SGHDT, CDR2 YYEEEE. Filled out from reference TRBV5-6 and TRBJ2-5, the complete variable domain reads DAGVTQSPTHLIKTRGQQVTLRCSPKSGHDTVSWYQQALGQGPQFIFQYYEEEERQRGNFPDRFSGHQFPNYSSELNVNALLLGDSALYLCASSLVGTQQETQYFGPGTRLLVL.

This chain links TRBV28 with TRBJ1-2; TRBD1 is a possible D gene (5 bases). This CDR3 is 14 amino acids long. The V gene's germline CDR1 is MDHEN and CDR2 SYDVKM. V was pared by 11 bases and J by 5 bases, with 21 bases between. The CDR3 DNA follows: TGTGCCGCATACCCTCAGGGACGGCTTTATGGCTACACCTTC. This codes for CAAYPQGRLYGYTF.

The CDR3, as DNA: TGTGCCAGCAGTAACCAGGGGGGGACAGGCTATGGCTACACCTTC. It codes for CASSNQGGTGYGYTF. This chain connects TRBV6-5 to TRBJ1-2; 8 bases agree with TRBD1. This CDR3 spans 15 amino acids. Germline V CDR1 and CDR2: MNHEY, SVGAGI. With 5 bases clipped from V and 4 bases from J, the junction kept 9 bases outside the gene matches.

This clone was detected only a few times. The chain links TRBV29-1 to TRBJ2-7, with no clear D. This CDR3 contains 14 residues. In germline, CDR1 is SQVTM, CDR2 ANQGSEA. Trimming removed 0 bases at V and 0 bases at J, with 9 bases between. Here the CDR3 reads CSVEETRLSYEQYF. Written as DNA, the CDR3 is TGCAGCGTTGAAGAAACCCGACTCTCCTACGAGCAGTACTTC.

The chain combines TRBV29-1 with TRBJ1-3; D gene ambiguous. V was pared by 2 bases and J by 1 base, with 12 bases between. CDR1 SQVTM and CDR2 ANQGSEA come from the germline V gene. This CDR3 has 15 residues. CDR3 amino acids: CSVESSGSSGNTIYF. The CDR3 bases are TGCAGCGTTGAAAGTAGCGGCTCTTCTGGAAACACCATATATTTT.

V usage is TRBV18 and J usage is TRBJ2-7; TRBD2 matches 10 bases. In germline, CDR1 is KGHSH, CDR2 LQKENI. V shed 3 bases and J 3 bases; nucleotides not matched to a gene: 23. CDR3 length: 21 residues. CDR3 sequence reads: CASSPPGQKTFRLAGGYEQYF. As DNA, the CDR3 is TGTGCCAGCTCACCCCCAGGACAGAAAACCTTTAGATTAGCGGGAGGCTACGAGCAGTACTTC.

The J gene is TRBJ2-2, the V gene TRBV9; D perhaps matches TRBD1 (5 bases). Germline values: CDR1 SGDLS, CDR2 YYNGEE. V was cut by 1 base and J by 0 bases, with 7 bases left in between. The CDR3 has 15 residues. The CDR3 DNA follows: TGTGCCAGCAGCGTACCAGGGCCGAACACCGGGGAGCTGTTTTTT. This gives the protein CASSVPGPNTGELFF.

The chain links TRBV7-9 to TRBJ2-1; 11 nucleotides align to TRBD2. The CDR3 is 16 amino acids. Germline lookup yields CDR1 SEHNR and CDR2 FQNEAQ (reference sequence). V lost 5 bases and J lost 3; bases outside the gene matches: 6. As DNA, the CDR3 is TGTGCCAGCAGCACGGGGACTAGCGGATTCTACAATGAGCAGTTCTTC. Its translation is CASSTGTSGFYNEQFF.

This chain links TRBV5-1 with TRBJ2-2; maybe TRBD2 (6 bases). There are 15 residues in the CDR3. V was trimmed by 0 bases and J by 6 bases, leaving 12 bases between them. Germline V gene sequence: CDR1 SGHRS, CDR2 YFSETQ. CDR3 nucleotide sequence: TGCGCCAGCAGCTTGGTTGCGGGAATTGCCGGGGAGCTGTTTTTT. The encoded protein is CASSLVAGIAGELFF.

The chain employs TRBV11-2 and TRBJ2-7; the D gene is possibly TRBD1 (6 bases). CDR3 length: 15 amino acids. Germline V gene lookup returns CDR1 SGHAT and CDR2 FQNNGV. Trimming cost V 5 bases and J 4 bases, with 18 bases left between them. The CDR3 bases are TGTGCCAGCAGCCCTCAACAGGGTGCTTGGTACGAGCAGTACTTC. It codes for CASSPQQGAWYEQYF.

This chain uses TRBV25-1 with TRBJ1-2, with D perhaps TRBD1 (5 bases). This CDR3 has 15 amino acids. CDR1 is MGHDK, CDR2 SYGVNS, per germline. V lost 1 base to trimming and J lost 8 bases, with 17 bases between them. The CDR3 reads CASSEFRGAGGGYTF. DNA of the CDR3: TGTGCCAGCAGTGAATTTCGTGGGGCGGGCGGGGGCTACACCTTC.

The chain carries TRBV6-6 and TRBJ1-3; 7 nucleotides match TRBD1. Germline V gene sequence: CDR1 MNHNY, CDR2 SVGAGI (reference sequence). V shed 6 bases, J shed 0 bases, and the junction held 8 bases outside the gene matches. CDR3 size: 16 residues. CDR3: CASSYPQGSSGNTIYF. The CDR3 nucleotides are TGTGCCAGCAGCTACCCACAGGGGTCCTCTGGAAACACCATATATTTT.

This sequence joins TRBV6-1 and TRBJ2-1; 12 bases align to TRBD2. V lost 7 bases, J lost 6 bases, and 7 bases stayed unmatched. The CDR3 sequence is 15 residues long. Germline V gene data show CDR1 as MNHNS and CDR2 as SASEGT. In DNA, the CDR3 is TGTGCCAGCATCTCCCTAGCGGGAGGGGGCAATGAGCAGTTCTTC. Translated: CASISLAGGGNEQFF.

This CDR3 is CASTSSGEGNTEAFF. The DNA of the CDR3 is TGTGCCAGCACCTCCTCGGGGGAGGGGAACACTGAAGCTTTCTTT. This chain connects TRBV6-1 to TRBJ1-1, with TRBD1 as a possible D gene (5 bases). V was cut by 7 bases and J by 1 base, with 16 bases left in between. Per the germline V gene, CDR1 is MNHNS and CDR2 is SASEGT. The CDR3 totals 15 residues.

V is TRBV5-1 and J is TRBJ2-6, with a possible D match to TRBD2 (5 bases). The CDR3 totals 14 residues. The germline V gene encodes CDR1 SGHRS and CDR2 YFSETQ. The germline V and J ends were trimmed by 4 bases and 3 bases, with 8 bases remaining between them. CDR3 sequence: CASSDRDGANVLTF. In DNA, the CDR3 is TGCGCCAGCAGCGACCGGGATGGGGCCAACGTCCTGACTTTC.

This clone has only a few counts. The CDR3 nucleotides read TGTGCCAGCAGCCTGGGGCCCGTGGATACGCAGTATTTT. As protein: CASSLGPVDTQYF. J is TRBJ2-3 and V is TRBV9, with TRBD1 as a possible D gene (5 bases). V gave up 4 bases and J gave up 6 bases, with 12 bases separating them. This CDR3 region has 13 residues. Per germline, CDR1 SGDLS and CDR2 YYNGEE.